The 22 T cell receptor beta chains below all came from one sample that was sequenced in a study of naive and memory T cell subsets. Two oligonucleotides, mixed equimolar, formed the beta constant-region primer covering TRBC1 and TRBC2. The ligated cDNA underwent four PCR rounds using SP2 and nested alpha and beta constant-region primers. TCRdb called the UMI-ligation and nested PCR reads again in MiXCR, with one record for every CDR3 protein. The sample has approximately 100,000 distinct CDR3 sequences, more than 12% seen once; the top ten hold about 3%. General study points: Especially in CD8 cells, naive repertoires contained a few larger clonotypes, possibly CD45RA-re-expressing memory cells.

What these receptors recognize is not known. The specimen was naive CD8+ T cells from blood. All receptors come from a human donor in good health.

The gene calls are TRBV6-5 and TRBJ2-2; 8 bases match TRBD1. The V segment lost 4 bases and the J segment 2 bases; nucleotides outside the gene matches: 3. The germline CDR1 and CDR2 sequences are MNHEY and SVGAGI. There are 15 residues in the CDR3. This CDR3 is CASSFDRGNTGELFF. For the CDR3, the DNA is TGTGCCAGCAGTTTCGACAGGGGTAACACCGGGGAGCTGTTTTTT.

The genes are TRBV9 and TRBJ1-6; D is ambiguous. V lost 0 bases, J lost 7 bases, and 11 bases lay in between. CDR3 length equals 15 residues. The germline V gene has CDR1 SGDLS and CDR2 YYNGEE. The CDR3 coding sequence is TGTGCCAGCAGCGTAGCGGCTCTGTCGAATTCACCCCTCCACTTT. This translates into CASSVAALSNSPLHF.

This clonotype appeared a few times. This chain connects TRBV28 to TRBJ2-7, with a tentative D call TRBD1 (6 bases). Germline loops: CDR1 MDHEN, CDR2 SYDVKM. Deletions cut 10 bases from V and 1 base from J, with 11 bases between. This CDR3 contains 12 residues. CDR3 region: CAISTGSYEQYF. DNA of the CDR3: TGTGCCATTTCGACAGGATCCTACGAGCAGTACTTC.

Comment on this clonotype: Its ends do not fully match the called genes, so a read error is possible. The chain combines TRBV7-9 with TRBJ2-7, with no clear D. Germline V CDR1 and CDR2: SEHNR, FQNEAQ (reference sequence). The CDR3 spans 11 residues. The CDR3 here is CASSFSDEQYF. The CDR3 bases are TGTGCCAGCAGCTTCTCCGACGAGCAGTACTTC. Variable domain in full (rest from reference TRBV7-9 and TRBJ2-7): DTGVSQNPRHKITKRGQNVTFRCDPISEHNRLYWYRQTLGQGPEFLTYFQNEAQLEKSRLLSDRFSAERPKGSFSTLEIQRTEQGDSAMYLCASSFSDEQYFGPGTRLTVT.

V gene TRBV19 combines with J gene TRBJ2-3, with TRBD2 matching over 7 bases. The CDR3 is 13 residues long. Trimming took 7 bases from V and 5 from J; bases not matched to a gene: 6. CDR1 is LNHDA and CDR2 is SQIVND in the germline V gene (reference sequence). CDR3 DNA sequence: TGTGCCAGTACCGGTCAGCGGGAAGATACGCAGTATTTT. This codes for CASTGQREDTQYF.

Ten or more counts support this clonotype. The V and J genes are TRBV4-3 and TRBJ2-1; 13 bases agree with TRBD2. The CDR3 consists of 18 residues. From germline, CDR1 is LGHNA and CDR2 YSLEER. V lost 4 bases, J lost 7 bases, and 13 bases stayed unmatched. The CDR3 DNA follows: TGCGCCAGCAGCCCACACTATGGACTAGCGGGAGTGGGGAATGAGCAGTTCTTC. Translated: CASSPHYGLAGVGNEQFF.

The V gene is TRBV12-3 or TRBV12-4, the J gene TRBJ1-1; no firm D call. V dropped 6 bases and J dropped 3 bases, with 20 bases sitting between them. This CDR3 is 16 amino acids long. The CDR3 coding sequence is TGTGCCAGCAGCCCTACCCGGGTGATGGCGGACACTGAAGCTTTCTTT. It codes for CASSPTRVMADTEAFF.

This clonotype was detected only a few times. The J gene is TRBJ2-1, the V gene TRBV11-2; 13 nucleotides align to TRBD2. This CDR3 is built from 17 residues. The V segment lost 5 bases and the J segment 1 base; nucleotides outside the gene matches: 5. Germline V gene data show CDR1 as SGHAT and CDR2 as FQNNGV. DNA for the CDR3: TGTGCCAGCAGCCCCGGGACTAGCGGGGATTCCTACAATGAGCAGTTCTTC. As protein: CASSPGTSGDSYNEQFF.

This clonotype was observed a few times. The chain joins TRBV4-3 to TRBJ1-1, with unresolved D. Germline V gene data show CDR1 as LGHNA and CDR2 as YSLEER. The length of the CDR3 is 15 residues. V lost 0 bases, J lost 1 base, and 9 bases lay in between. The CDR3 loop is CASSQDKPQNTEAFF. The CDR3 DNA reads TGCGCCAGCAGCCAAGATAAGCCACAGAACACTGAAGCTTTCTTT.

The rearrangement links TRBV20-1 to TRBJ2-1, with no clear D. Germline V gives CDR1 DFQATT, CDR2 SNEGSKA (reference sequence). With 0 bases removed from V and 0 bases from J, the gap between germline ends came to 9 bases. This CDR3 is built from 15 residues. Here the CDR3 DNA reads TGCAGTGCTAGAGATCTTGACCTCTCCTACAATGAGCAGTTCTTC. This sequence encodes CSARDLDLSYNEQFF.

The rearrangement links TRBV3-1 to TRBJ1-1; D is possibly TRBD1 (6 bases). Looked up from germline, CDR1 is LGHDT and CDR2 is YNNKEL (reference sequence). Between the trimmed V and J ends, which lost 0 bases and 1 base, there was a span of 9 bases. CDR3 length: 15 residues. As DNA, the CDR3 is TGTGCCAGCAGCCAAGAATCAGGGGCGAACACTGAAGCTTTCTTT. This encodes CASSQESGANTEAFF.

V usage is TRBV27 and J usage is TRBJ2-7; possible D gene TRBD1, 6 bases. V was cut by 3 bases and J by 2 bases, with 8 bases left in between. This CDR3 has 13 amino acids. Germline V gene lookup returns CDR1 MNHEY and CDR2 SMNVEV (reference sequence). The CDR3 coding sequence is TGTGCCAGCAGTTTCCGGGACACCTACGAGCAGTACTTC. Its protein product is CASSFRDTYEQYF.

V usage is TRBV20-1 and J usage is TRBJ2-3, with 8 nucleotides matching TRBD2. The CDR3 has 15 amino acids. Germline CDR1 reads DFQATT; CDR2 reads SNEGSKA (reference sequence). With V trimmed by 0 bases and J by 2 bases, 4 bases remained unmatched. The CDR3, as DNA: TGCAGTGCTAGAGATACTAGCGGCTACACAGATACGCAGTATTTT. Translation: CSARDTSGYTDTQYF.

This clonotype was seen more than once but under ten times. This rearrangement joins TRBV5-1 to TRBJ2-5; D is uncertain. Germline CDR1 is SGHRS and CDR2 is YFSETQ. This CDR3 is built from 13 residues. V gave up 0 bases and J gave up 1 base, with 4 bases separating them. CDR3 region: CASSLDIQETQYF. The DNA for the CDR3 is TGCGCCAGCAGCTTGGACATCCAAGAGACCCAGTACTTC.

The genes are TRBV5-6 and TRBJ1-5; possibly TRBD1 for D (6 bases). The CDR3 length is 15 residues. V was clipped by 0 bases and J by 7 bases, with 14 bases between them. Germline V lookup: CDR1 SGHDT, CDR2 YYEEEE. This CDR3 reads CASSLAGGLGQPQHF. CDR3 DNA sequence: TGTGCCAGCAGCTTGGCCGGGGGGCTGGGCCAGCCCCAGCATTTT. Complete variable domain (other parts from reference TRBV5-6 and TRBJ1-5): DAGVTQSPTHLIKTRGQQVTLRCSPKSGHDTVSWYQQALGQGPQFIFQYYEEEERQRGNFPDRFSGHQFPNYSSELNVNALLLGDSALYLCASSLAGGLGQPQHFGDGTRLSIL.

This clonotype was recorded at least ten times. V usage is TRBV4-2 and J usage is TRBJ1-2; possibly TRBD1 for D (6 bases). Germline values: CDR1 LGHNA, CDR2 YNFKEQ. This CDR3 comprises 14 residues. The germline V and J ends were trimmed by 3 bases and 3 bases, with 11 bases remaining between them. Here the CDR3 DNA reads TGTGCCAGCAGCCATACAGGGAGTGACTATGGCTACACCTTC. Translated, it gives CASSHTGSDYGYTF.

The chain recombines TRBV19 with TRBJ2-3; TRBD2 might be the D (6 bases). Germline V gene data show CDR1 as LNHDA and CDR2 as SQIVND (reference sequence). The CDR3 runs 16 residues. Deletions cut 3 bases from V and 0 bases from J, with 13 bases between. CDR3 residues: CASSILLAFSTDTQYF. The CDR3 DNA reads TGTGCCAGTAGTATTCTCCTAGCGTTTAGCACAGATACGCAGTATTTT.

This clonotype was picked up many times. The chain is built from TRBV5-4 and TRBJ2-5, with TRBD2 matching 10 bases. The CDR3 is 16 residues long. Germline V lookup: CDR1 SGHNT, CDR2 YYREEE (reference sequence). V trimming: 4 bases; J trimming: 5 bases; junction bases outside the gene matches: 11. DNA for the CDR3: TGTGCCAGCAGCCAAGCGGGAGGGCCGAAGTGGGAGACCCAGTACTTC. Protein: CASSQAGGPKWETQYF. Together with reference TRBV5-4 and TRBJ2-5, the CDR3 gives the full variable domain: ETGVTQSPTHLIKTRGQQVTLRCSSQSGHNTVSWYQQALGQGPQFIFQYYREEENGRGNFPPRFSGLQFPNYSSELNVNALELDDSALYLCASSQAGGPKWETQYFGPGTRLLVL.

This clonotype was counted between two and nine times. CDR3 coding DNA: TGTGCCAGCAGCCCGCCAGCGGGAAACTACAATGAGCAGTTCTTC. It translates to CASSPPAGNYNEQFF. The V gene is TRBV9, the J gene TRBJ2-1; TRBD2 matches 7 bases. Germline V CDR1 and CDR2: SGDLS, YYNGEE. The CDR3 is 15 residues long. With 4 bases clipped from V and 3 bases from J, the junction kept 7 bases outside the gene matches.

The sample holds a few counts of this clonotype. The chain joins TRBV3-1 to TRBJ2-1; D remains ambiguous. Germline CDR1 is LGHDT and CDR2 is YNNKEL (reference sequence). V was clipped by 4 bases and J by 3 bases, with 13 bases between them. The CDR3 length is 15 residues. The chain's CDR3 is CASSPGGPRYNEQFF. In DNA, the CDR3 is TGTGCCAGCAGCCCCGGCGGACCTCGCTACAATGAGCAGTTCTTC.

The V call is TRBV6-6, the J call TRBJ2-7, with 11 bases lining up with TRBD2. This CDR3 region has 15 residues. The trim removed 0 bases at V and 4 bases at J, leaving 2 bases unmatched. Germline CDR1 MNHNY, CDR2 SVGAGI (reference sequence). The CDR3 DNA sequence: TGTGCCAGCAGTTACTCCGGACTAGCGGGTTACGAGCAGTACTTC. Amino acid sequence: CASSYSGLAGYEQYF.

This clonotype was recorded a few times. The chain joins TRBV4-3 to TRBJ2-5; possible D gene TRBD1, 6 bases. The CDR3 totals 16 residues. The V end was cut by 0 bases, the J end by 3 bases, with 14 bases between. Per the germline V gene, CDR1 is LGHNA and CDR2 is YSLEER. The CDR3 spells CASSQDLGDIEETQYF. As DNA, the CDR3 is TGCGCCAGCAGCCAAGATCTAGGGGACATTGAAGAGACCCAGTACTTC.